The sequence of this T cell receptor (beta chain) was determined in a study of shared clonotypes between healthy human individuals. Of note for this clone: Since no conserved phenylalanine or tryptophan closes the CDR3, a read error is the likely cause. The DNA is left out, because the CDR3 cannot be placed on it with certainty; the CDR3 is given as TCRdb lists it.

CDR1 and CDR2 (germline): MNHEY, SMNVEV (reference sequence). The CDR3 length equals 18 residues, ends included. Repertoires were generated with immunoSEQ multiplex PCR, while TCRdb's copy carries only in-frame clones and drops some. The profile shows hundreds of thousands of clones, roughly 96% of them singletons. The naive CD8 population came from CD45RO-negative cells selected for CCR7, without terminally differentiated effector memory CD45RA+ cells. Material: naive CD8+ T cells sorted from blood. The clonotype comes from a woman in her twenties or thirties in good health. The V call is TRBV27, the J call TRBJ2-7; TRBD2 is the table's D call and was not checked against the DNA. The CDR3 loop reads CAGSNSDPGAPGLAGEES.